This passage covers 13 T cell receptor beta chains from one sample sequenced in a study of beta chain features in type 1 diabetes. Broader study findings: Among patients with Type 1 diabetes, TCRB CDR3s were moderately but significantly shorter in every one of the four CD4+ subsets.

The antigens for these receptors are not known. The study reverse transcribed the entire isolated RNA, so it sequenced expressed TCRB transcripts. Clones were sequenced by immunoSEQ multiplex PCR, and TCRdb holds only the in-frame ones, with some missing. Altogether 640,000 or so clones are present, roughly an eighth being singletons, with the ten largest covering less than 0.025%. Sample: naive CD4+ T cells from blood. The receptors come from a man aged 18 to 30 with type 1 diabetes.

This clone has more than one count but fewer than ten. The genes are TRBV6-1 and TRBJ2-4; 7 nucleotides agree with TRBD1. The CDR3 runs to 16 residues. Germline V gene data show CDR1 as MNHNS and CDR2 as SASEGT. V lost 2 bases to trimming and J lost 0 bases; unmatched junction nucleotides: 4. As DNA, the CDR3 is TGTGCCAGCAGTGAACAGGGGGTACTAGCCAAAAACATTCAGTACTTC. Residues: CASSEQGVLAKNIQYF.

For this clone: The sample contains more than one DNA sequence encoding this CDR3. The chain couples TRBV19 to TRBJ2-3; no clear D gene. Looked up from germline, CDR1 is LNHDA and CDR2 is SQIVND (reference sequence). Deletions cut 5 bases from V and 0 bases from J, with 9 bases between. CDR3 length: 14 amino acids. Here the CDR3 DNA reads TGTGCCAGTAGTCCACGACAAAGCACAGATACGCAGTATTTT. Translated, it gives CASSPRQSTDTQYF.

The chain recombines TRBV5-1 with TRBJ2-7; 7 positions agree with TRBD1. V gave up 2 bases and J gave up 2 bases; unmatched junction bases: 7. The CDR3 has 15 residues. The germline gives CDR1 SGHRS, CDR2 YFSETQ. The CDR3 reads CASSFGTGATYEQYF. Here the CDR3 DNA reads TGCGCCAGCAGCTTCGGAACAGGGGCCACCTACGAGCAGTACTTC.

The rearrangement uses TRBV19 and TRBJ2-7, with D possibly TRBD1 on 6 matching bases. CDR1 and CDR2 (germline): LNHDA, SQIVND (reference sequence). Trimming pared 6 bases from V and 2 bases from J, leaving 14 bases between. The CDR3 is 14 residues long. In DNA, the CDR3 is TGTGCCAGTAGCATCGACAGGTACACCTACGAGCAGTACTTC. Amino acid sequence: CASSIDRYTYEQYF. Using reference TRBV19 and TRBJ2-7 for the parts outside the CDR3, the full variable domain is DGGITQSPKYLFRKEGQNVTLSCEQNLNHDAMYWYRQDPGQGLRLIYYSQIVNDFQKGDIAEGYSVSREKKESFPLTVTSAQKNPTAFYLCASSIDRYTYEQYFGPGTRLTVT.

This clone was picked up many times. The rearrangement links TRBV4-1 to TRBJ2-6, with D perhaps matching TRBD1 or TRBD2 (5 bases each). Germline-derived CDR1 and CDR2 are MGHRA and YSYEKL. CDR3 length: 17 residues. V dropped 2 bases and J dropped 0 bases, with 11 bases sitting between them. The CDR3 DNA reads TGCGCCAGCAGCCAAAGGGGACCGAGCTCTGGGGCCAACGTCCTGACTTTC. Translating it yields CASSQRGPSSGANVLTF.

V gene TRBV5-1 combines with J gene TRBJ2-1; no clear D. Germline-derived CDR1 and CDR2 are SGHRS and YFSETQ. CDR3 length equals 14 residues. The ends were cut back, 8 bases at V and 1 base at J, with 13 bases in the middle. The CDR3: CASFKAGSYNEQFF. The CDR3 DNA reads as TGCGCCAGTTTCAAAGCAGGTTCCTACAATGAGCAGTTCTTC.

This clone has only a few counts. The chain carries TRBV29-1 and TRBJ2-5, with 7 bases fitting TRBD2. Trimming took 5 bases from V and 2 from J; bases not matched to a gene: 5. Germline V CDR1 and CDR2: SQVTM, ANQGSEA. The CDR3 has 13 residues. In DNA form, the CDR3 reads TGCAGCGTTTCCGGCGGGGGACAAGAGACCCAGTACTTC. Amino acids: CSVSGGGQETQYF. Full variable domain (outside the CDR3, taken from reference TRBV29-1 and TRBJ2-5): SAVISQKPSRDICQRGTSLTIQCQVDSQVTMMFWYRQQPGQSLTLIATANQGSEATYESGFVIDKFPISRPNLTFSTLTVSNMSPEDSSIYLCSVSGGGQETQYFGPGTRLLVL.

This clone has just a few counts. V gene TRBV2 combines with J gene TRBJ1-5, with 7 bases fitting TRBD1. Germline V lookup: CDR1 SNHLY, CDR2 FYNNEI. The V segment lost 5 bases and the J segment 1 base; nucleotides outside the gene matches: 8. The length of the CDR3 is 16 residues. The CDR3 is CASSRSTGVSNQPQHF. In nucleotides, the CDR3 is TGTGCCAGCAGTCGGTCCACAGGGGTGAGCAATCAGCCCCAGCATTTT.

The chain employs TRBV15 and TRBJ1-4; D is perhaps TRBD1 (5 bases). V was trimmed by 2 bases and J by 0 bases, leaving 19 bases between them. The CDR3 loop spans 19 amino acids. Germline assignment: CDR1 LNHNV and CDR2 YYDKDF (reference sequence). The CDR3 here is CATSRRYRDTGATNEKLFF. CDR3 nucleotides: TGTGCCACCAGCAGACGATACCGGGATACAGGAGCAACTAATGAAAAACTGTTTTTT.

The chain links TRBV15 to TRBJ1-2; D may be TRBD1 (6 bases). CDR1 is LNHNV, CDR2 YYDKDF, per germline (reference sequence). V lost 2 bases, J lost 4 bases, and 23 bases lay in between. The CDR3 spans 18 residues. CDR3 sequence reads: CATSRQGPTALLSYGYTF. The DNA for the CDR3 is TGTGCCACCAGCAGACAGGGGCCGACAGCCCTGCTCAGCTATGGCTACACCTTC.

This clone was counted between two and nine times. The CDR3 bases are TGTGCCAGCAGCTCCGAGGACAGGGGACTCTCTGGCTACACCTTC. Translated, it gives CASSSEDRGLSGYTF. The chain recombines TRBV7-9 with TRBJ1-2; 9 bases map to TRBD1. J lost 7 bases, V lost 4 bases, and 10 bases had no gene match. The CDR3 contains 15 residues. Germline V gene lookup returns CDR1 SEHNR and CDR2 FQNEAQ (reference sequence).

As concerns this clone: This sample also contains other DNA sequences that code for the same CDR3. This chain connects TRBV9 to TRBJ1-2; a possible D gene is TRBD1 (6 bases). The germline V and J ends were trimmed by 3 bases and 4 bases, with 10 bases remaining between them. CDR1 SGDLS and CDR2 YYNGEE come from the germline V gene. This CDR3 spans 13 amino acids. The CDR3 sequence: CASSEGQFYGYTF. The CDR3 nucleotides are TGTGCCAGCAGCGAAGGACAGTTCTATGGCTACACCTTC.

The chain recombines TRBV7-3 with TRBJ2-5, with 8 bases matching TRBD1. Trimming at V came to 2 bases and at J to 2 bases, leaving 10 bases not matched to a gene. The CDR3 extends over 17 amino acids. Germline V lookup: CDR1 SGHTA, CDR2 FQGTGA. The DNA for the CDR3 is TGTGCCAGCAGCTTAGGAACAGGGGGTTCTCATCAAGAGACCCAGTACTTC. It specifies CASSLGTGGSHQETQYF.